The following is a T cell receptor beta chain sequence with its context. What it binds is not known. The PCR contained 60 Vbeta and 13 Jbeta primers. Repertoires were generated with immunoSEQ multiplex PCR, while TCRdb's copy carries only in-frame clones and drops some. The table lists some 90,000 clones, under 85% of them singletons, with 2.5% to 3% in the top ten. The data were obtained in a study of cytomegalovirus exposure and HLA in healthy donors. Study findings and constraints: Per a prior analysis, the majority of TCR beta V segments were productive roughly 87% or roughly 30% of the time. Confirmation in vitro established that a few CMV-associated chains were specific for CMV antigens. Most subjects' HLA-A and HLA-B alleles were reportedly predicted from TCR beta sequences.

Regarding donors, all were healthy bone marrow donors. This CDR3 is built from 18 residues. J was trimmed by 2 bases and V by 3 bases; bases with no gene match: 9. In germline, CDR1 is SGHVS, CDR2 FQNEAQ. J is TRBJ2-7 and V is TRBV7-8; 14 nucleotides align to TRBD2. The sequence was obtained from a female donor in good health and CMV-seropositive. Input material: PBMCs. The CDR3 spells CASSFGTSGGVLPYEQYF. CDR3 in DNA: TGTGCCAGCAGCTTTGGGACTAGCGGGGGCGTACTCCCCTACGAGCAGTACTTC.